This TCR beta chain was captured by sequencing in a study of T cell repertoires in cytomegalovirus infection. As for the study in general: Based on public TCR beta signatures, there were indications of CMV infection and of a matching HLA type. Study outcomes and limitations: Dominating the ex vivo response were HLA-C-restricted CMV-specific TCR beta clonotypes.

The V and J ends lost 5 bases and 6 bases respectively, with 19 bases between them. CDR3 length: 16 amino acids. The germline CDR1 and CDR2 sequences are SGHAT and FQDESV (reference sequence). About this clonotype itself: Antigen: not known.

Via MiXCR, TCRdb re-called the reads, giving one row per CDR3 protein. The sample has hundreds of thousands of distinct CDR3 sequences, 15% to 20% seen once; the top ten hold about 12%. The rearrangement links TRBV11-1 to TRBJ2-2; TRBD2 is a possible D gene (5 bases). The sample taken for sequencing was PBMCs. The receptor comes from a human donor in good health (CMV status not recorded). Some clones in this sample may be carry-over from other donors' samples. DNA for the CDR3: TGTGCCAGCAGCACCCCCGTGGGTTCGGGGTCCGGGGAGCTGTTTTTT. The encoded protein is CASSTPVGSGSGELFF.